Below, 3 T cell receptor beta chains from the same sample are listed, as sequenced in a study of shared T cell receptors in the human thymus. The protocol was immunoSEQ multiplex PCR, while the TCRdb copy is restricted to in-frame clones and leaves out a portion. Of 600,000 to 900,000 clones listed, 70% to 90% were seen once; the top ten hold around 0.0094%. Another study also made use of these data, one on human thymus T cells.

Sequencing input: thymocytes. The source is a girl less than two years old with a congenital heart defect.

The V gene is TRBV4-3, the J gene TRBJ1-1; 7 nucleotides agree with TRBD1. Germline CDR1 and CDR2: LGHNA and YSLEER. V lost 2 bases to trimming and J lost 5 bases; unmatched junction nucleotides: 14. This CDR3 spans 17 amino acids. The CDR3 DNA sequence: TGCGCCAGCAGCCAAATGACAGGGAAGGGGATTCGGACTGAAGCTTTCTTT. It encodes CASSQMTGKGIRTEAFF.

V gene TRBV7-2 combines with J gene TRBJ2-3; 12 nucleotides align to TRBD2. The germline gives CDR1 SGHTA, CDR2 FQGNSA. V lost 3 bases, J lost 0 bases, and 7 bases stayed unmatched. This CDR3 is built from 18 residues. The CDR3 loop reads CASSLFRTSGVSTDTQYF. CDR3 nucleotides: TGTGCCAGCAGCTTGTTCCGGACTAGCGGGGTGAGCACAGATACGCAGTATTTT.

The rearrangement joins TRBV4-1 to TRBJ2-1; tentative D call: TRBD2 (6 bases). The V gene lost 2 bases and the J gene lost 2 bases, with 25 bases spanning the gap. The CDR3 loop spans 20 amino acids. Germline lookup yields CDR1 MGHRA and CDR2 YSYEKL. CDR3 nucleotides: TGCGCCAGCAGCCAAAACCCACGGGAGCGGGCGCGAAACCCCTACAATGAGCAGTTCTTC. Amino acids: CASSQNPRERARNPYNEQFF.